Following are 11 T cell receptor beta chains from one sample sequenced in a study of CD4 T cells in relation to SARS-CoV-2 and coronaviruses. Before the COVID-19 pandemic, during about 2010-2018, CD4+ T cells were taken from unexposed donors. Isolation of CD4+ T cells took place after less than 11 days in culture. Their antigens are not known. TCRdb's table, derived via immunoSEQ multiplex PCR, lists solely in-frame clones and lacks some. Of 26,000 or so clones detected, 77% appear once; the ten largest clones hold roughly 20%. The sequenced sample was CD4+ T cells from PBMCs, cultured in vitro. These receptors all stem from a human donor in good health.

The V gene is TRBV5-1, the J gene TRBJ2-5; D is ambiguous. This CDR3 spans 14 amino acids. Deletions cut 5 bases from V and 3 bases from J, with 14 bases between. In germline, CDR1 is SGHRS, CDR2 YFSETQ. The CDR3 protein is CASSRDKAEETQYF. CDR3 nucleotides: TGCGCCAGCAGTAGGGATAAAGCAGAAGAGACCCAGTACTTC.

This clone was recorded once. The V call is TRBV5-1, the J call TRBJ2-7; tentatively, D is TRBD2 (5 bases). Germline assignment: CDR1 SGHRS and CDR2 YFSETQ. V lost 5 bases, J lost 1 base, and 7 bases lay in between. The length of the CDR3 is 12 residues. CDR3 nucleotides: TGCGCCAGCAGGGGAGATTCCTACGAGCAGTACTTC. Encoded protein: CASRGDSYEQYF.

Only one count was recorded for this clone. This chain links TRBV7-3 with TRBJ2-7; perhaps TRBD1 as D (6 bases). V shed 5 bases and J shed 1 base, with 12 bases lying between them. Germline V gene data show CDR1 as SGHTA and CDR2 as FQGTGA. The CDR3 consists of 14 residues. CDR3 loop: CASSQTGKSYEQYF. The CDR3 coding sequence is TGTGCCAGCAGCCAAACAGGGAAGTCCTACGAGCAGTACTTC. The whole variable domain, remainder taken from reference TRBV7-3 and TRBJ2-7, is GAGVSQTPSNKVTEKGKYVELRCDPISGHTALYWYRQSLGQGPEFLIYFQGTGAADDSGLPNDRFFAVRPEGSVSTLKIQRTERGDSAVYLCASSQTGKSYEQYFGPGTRLTVT.

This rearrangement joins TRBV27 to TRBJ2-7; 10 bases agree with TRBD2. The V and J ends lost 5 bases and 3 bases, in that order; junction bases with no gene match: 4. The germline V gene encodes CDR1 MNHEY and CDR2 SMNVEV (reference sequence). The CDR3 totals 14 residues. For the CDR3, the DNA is TGTGCCAGCAGTCCCTGGACTAGCGGCTACGAGCAGTACTTC. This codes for CASSPWTSGYEQYF.

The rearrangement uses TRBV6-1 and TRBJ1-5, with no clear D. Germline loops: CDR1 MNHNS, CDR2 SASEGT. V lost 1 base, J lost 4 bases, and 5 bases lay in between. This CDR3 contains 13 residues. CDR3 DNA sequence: TGTGCCAGCAGTGAAGGCAGAAATCAGCCCCAGCATTTT. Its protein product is CASSEGRNQPQHF.

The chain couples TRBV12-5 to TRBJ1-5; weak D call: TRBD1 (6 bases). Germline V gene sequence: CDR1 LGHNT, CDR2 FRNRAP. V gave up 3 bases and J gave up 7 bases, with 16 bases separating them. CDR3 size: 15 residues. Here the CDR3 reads CASGLDTGTGQPQHF. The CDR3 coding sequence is TGTGCTAGTGGTTTAGACACAGGGACCGGACAGCCCCAGCATTTT.

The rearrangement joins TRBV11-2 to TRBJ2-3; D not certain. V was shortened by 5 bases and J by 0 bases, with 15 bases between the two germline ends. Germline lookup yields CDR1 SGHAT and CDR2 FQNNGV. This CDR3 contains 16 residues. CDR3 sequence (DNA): TGTGCCAGCAGCGGATACAGCATTACTAGCACAGATACGCAGTATTTT. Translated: CASSGYSITSTDTQYF.

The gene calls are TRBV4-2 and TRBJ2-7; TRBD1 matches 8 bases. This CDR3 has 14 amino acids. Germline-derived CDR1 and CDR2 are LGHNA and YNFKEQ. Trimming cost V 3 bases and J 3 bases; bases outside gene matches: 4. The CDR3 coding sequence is TGTGCCAGCAGCCAGGGGACAGGTCACTACGAGCAGTACTTC. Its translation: CASSQGTGHYEQYF.

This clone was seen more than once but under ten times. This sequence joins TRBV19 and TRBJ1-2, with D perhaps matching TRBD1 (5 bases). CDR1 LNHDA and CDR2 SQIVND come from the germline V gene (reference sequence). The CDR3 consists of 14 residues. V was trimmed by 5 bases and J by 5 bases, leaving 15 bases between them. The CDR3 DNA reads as TGTGCCAGTAGTGGGGGGATAGATCAGTATGGCTACACCTTC. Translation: CASSGGIDQYGYTF.

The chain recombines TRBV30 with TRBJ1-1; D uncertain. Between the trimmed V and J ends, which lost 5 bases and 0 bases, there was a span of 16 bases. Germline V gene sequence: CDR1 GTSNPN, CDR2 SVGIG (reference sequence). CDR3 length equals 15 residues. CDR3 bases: TGTGCCTGGGGGTCGCGAGGAAGCATGAACACTGAAGCTTTCTTT. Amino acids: CAWGSRGSMNTEAFF.

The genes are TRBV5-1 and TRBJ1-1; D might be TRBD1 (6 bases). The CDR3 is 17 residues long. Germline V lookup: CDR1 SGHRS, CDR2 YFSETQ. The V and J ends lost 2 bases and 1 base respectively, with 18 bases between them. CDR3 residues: CASSFLRDTSPNTEAFF. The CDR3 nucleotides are TGCGCCAGCAGCTTCCTCCGGGACACATCCCCGAACACTGAAGCTTTCTTT. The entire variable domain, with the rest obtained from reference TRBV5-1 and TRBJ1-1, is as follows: KAGVTQTPRYLIKTRGQQVTLSCSPISGHRSVSWYQQTPGQGLQFLFEYFSETQRNKGNFPGRFSGRQFSNSRSEMNVSTLELGDSALYLCASSFLRDTSPNTEAFFGQGTRLTVV.